The clone carrying this T cell receptor (beta chain) was counted only a few times. The data were obtained in a study of CD8 T cells in ankylosing spondylitis. With 4 bases clipped from V and 5 bases from J, the junction kept 7 bases outside the gene matches. In germline, CDR1 is SGHNT, CDR2 YYREEE (reference sequence). The CDR3 totals 15 residues. For TCR beta, libraries came from quantitative 5'-RACE with molecular barcodes. A single record per CDR3 protein comes from TCRdb applying MiXCR to the 5' RACE reads. The table records some 37,000 distinct CDR3 sequences, more than 15% of them present only once.

The clonotype comes from a male donor with ankylosing spondylitis or in good health (not recorded which). Sequencing was carried out using blood. The chain links TRBV5-4 to TRBJ2-2; 8 positions match TRBD2. As DNA, the CDR3 is TGTGCCAGCAGCCCGGGGACTAGTCGAACCGGGGAGCTGTTTTTT. This gives the protein CASSPGTSRTGELFF. Complete variable domain (other parts from reference TRBV5-4 and TRBJ2-2): ETGVTQSPTHLIKTRGQQVTLRCSSQSGHNTVSWYQQALGQGPQFIFQYYREEENGRGNFPPRFSGLQFPNYSSELNVNALELDDSALYLCASSPGTSRTGELFFGEGSRLTVL.